These T cell receptor beta chains were read from a single sample in a study of T cell responses to AZD1222 COVID-19 vaccine. Produced via immunoSEQ multiplex PCR; TCRdb's table is partial and in-frame only. The sample lists 150,000 to 200,000 clones; under 95% were seen once. The sequenced sample was peripheral blood, obtained 28 days after the second AZD1222 dose. The source of these receptors is an adult who received the AZD1222 COVID-19 vaccine. The CDR3 runs from the conserved cysteine through the conserved F or W. Fields, in order: V gene, J gene, clone size, CDR3 protein. Part of the rows lack a size; the others show once, few, many or a class for expanded clones.

>TRBV7-9|TRBJ2-7|.
CASSLARDSYEQYF
>TRBV6-2/TRBV6-3|TRBJ2-1|.
CASSRTVYNEQFF
>TRBV4-1|TRBJ2-2|.
CASSQLGTSGSGNTGELFF
>TRBV27|TRBJ2-5|.
CASSLRGHARETQYF
>TRBV12-3/TRBV12-4|TRBJ1-2|.
CASSPGGSTDTF
>TRBV15|TRBJ2-1|.
CATSREEGWNEQFF
>TRBV19|TRBJ1-5|.
CASSTTGGNQPQHF
>TRBV30|TRBJ1-1|.
CAWSLRQGGRTEAFF
>TRBV3-1/TRBV3-2|TRBJ2-3|.
CASSQESRGARFSDTQYF
>TRBV4-1|TRBJ2-7|.
CASSQDNTGDEQYF
>TRBV24-1|TRBJ2-5|.
CATSDNNPVQETQYF
>TRBV6-6|TRBJ2-5|.
CASSRGETQYF
>TRBV11-2|TRBJ1-5|.
CASSHGTGNQPQHF
>TRBV7-2|TRBJ1-1|.
CASSLEFRDRGQDTEAFF
>TRBV19|TRBJ2-1|.
CASSKTGLAGARRNEQFF
>TRBV2|TRBJ2-7|.
CASSESRDRGRSYEQYF
>TRBV5-1|TRBJ2-3|.
CASSLTLGRADTQYF
>TRBV5-1|TRBJ2-1|few
CASSSGGTHGNEQFF
>TRBV2|TRBJ2-1|.
CASSPTSGRAHEQFF
>TRBV27|TRBJ2-7|once
CASNFQGAPYEQYF
>TRBV4-1|TRBJ2-2|.
CASSPAGGELFF
>TRBV28|TRBJ1-3|once
CASSFRDRGSGNTIYF
>TRBV5-1|TRBJ2-3|.
CASSSSGFVTDTQYF
>TRBV15|TRBJ1-2|.
CATSIPGQGGGYTF
>TRBV4-3|TRBJ2-1|.
CASSQGTSGSWNEQFF
>TRBV2|TRBJ2-1|.
CASIDGGSSYNEQFF
>TRBV5-5|TRBJ2-7|.
CASSTLPVPGYEQYF
>TRBV4-1|TRBJ2-2|.
CASSHFELAGVTGELFF
>TRBV7-9|TRBJ2-5|.
CASSTFMTVIQETQYF
>TRBV27|TRBJ2-7|.
CASSHGTGAYEQYF
>TRBV30|TRBJ1-1|.
CASVDSMNTEAFF
>TRBV19|TRBJ2-1|.
CASTSILGLAGGPNEQFF
>TRBV4-1|TRBJ2-7|.
CASSQERAGRTDEQYF
>TRBV29-1|TRBJ2-7|.
CSAARDRGIYEQYF
>TRBV5-1|TRBJ2-1|.
CASSLDQGIYNEQFF
>TRBV27|TRBJ2-2|.
CASRPRLKGRTGELFF